The 3 T cell receptor beta chains listed next were all sequenced from one sample in a study of T cell responses to AZD1222 COVID-19 vaccine. The method was immunoSEQ multiplex PCR; TCRdb's version includes in-frame clones alone and lacks a portion of them. Of 95,000 to 100,000 clones in the sample, about 88% were seen once. This specimen consisted of peripheral blood, obtained on day 0 of AZD1222 vaccination. These receptor sequences come from an adult in good health.

This clone was observed a few times. The chain uses TRBV20-1 and TRBJ2-3, with a weak D call TRBD2 (6 bases). The V end was cut by 3 bases, the J end by 0 bases, with 16 bases between. The CDR3 is made up of 16 amino acids. Germline CDR1 DFQATT, CDR2 SNEGSKA (reference sequence). CDR3 coding DNA: TGCAGTGCTAGTCCTCCGAGCGGGCCTAGCACAGATACGCAGTATTTT. Residues: CSASPPSGPSTDTQYF.

The chain recombines TRBV5-8 with TRBJ1-1, with D unclear. This CDR3 contains 17 residues. The germline gives CDR1 SGHTS, CDR2 YDEGEE. V dropped 1 base and J dropped 1 base, with 17 bases sitting between them. Written as DNA, the CDR3 is TGTGCCAGCAGCTTGATTATACACACTAATCGGAACACTGAAGCTTTCTTT. It translates to CASSLIIHTNRNTEAFF.

J is TRBJ1-1 and V is TRBV11-1; 9 nucleotides agree with TRBD1. J lost 3 bases, V lost 4 bases, and 3 bases had no gene match. CDR1 and CDR2 (germline): SGHAT, FQDESV (reference sequence). The CDR3 has 14 residues. The CDR3 loop reads CASSSGTGHTEAFF. CDR3 bases: TGTGCCAGCAGCTCAGGGACAGGGCACACTGAAGCTTTCTTT.